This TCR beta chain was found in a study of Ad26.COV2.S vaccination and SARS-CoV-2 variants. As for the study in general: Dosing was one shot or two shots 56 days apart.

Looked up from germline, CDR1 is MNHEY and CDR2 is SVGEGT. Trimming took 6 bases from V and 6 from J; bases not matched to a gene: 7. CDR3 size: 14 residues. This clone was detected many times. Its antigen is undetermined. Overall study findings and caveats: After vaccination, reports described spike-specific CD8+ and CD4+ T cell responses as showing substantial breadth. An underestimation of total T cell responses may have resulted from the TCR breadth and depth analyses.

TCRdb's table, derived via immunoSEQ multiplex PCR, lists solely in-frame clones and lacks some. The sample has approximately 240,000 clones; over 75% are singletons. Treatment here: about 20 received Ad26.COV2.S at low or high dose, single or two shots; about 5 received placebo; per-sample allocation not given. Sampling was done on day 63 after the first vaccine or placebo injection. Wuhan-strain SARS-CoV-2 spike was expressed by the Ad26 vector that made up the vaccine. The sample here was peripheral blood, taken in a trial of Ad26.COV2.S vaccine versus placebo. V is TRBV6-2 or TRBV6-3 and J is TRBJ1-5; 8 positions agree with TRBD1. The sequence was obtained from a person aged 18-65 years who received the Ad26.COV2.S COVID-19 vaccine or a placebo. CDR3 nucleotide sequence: TGTGCCAGCAGCGATACAGGGGGGACTCAGCCCCAGCATTTT. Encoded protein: CASSDTGGTQPQHF.